Shown below are 14 T cell receptor beta chains from a single sample sequenced in a study of T cells in Graves' hyperthyroidism and ophthalmopathy. The TCR beta CDR3 regions underwent amplification using RNA transcripts as the source. HTBI primers drove first-round RT-PCR of the TCR CDR3. TCRdb analysed the multiplex PCR reads with MiXCR anew, one entry per CDR3 protein. This table has roughly 500,000 distinct CDR3 sequences, roughly 50% appearing once. Sequencing was done on a sample of peripheral blood or thyroid tissue (not recorded which). The receptors derive from an adult woman with Graves' disease, either hyperthyroidism or ophthalmopathy (not recorded which).

About this clonotype: It may be a read error: a sequence one base away is much more abundant. This chain joins TRBV19 and TRBJ1-5; D gene unclear. The germline CDR1 and CDR2 sequences are LNHDA and SQIVND (reference sequence). The CDR3 contains 15 residues. The DNA of the CDR3 is TGTACCAGTAGTATCCTGGGCCGGAGATATCAGCCCCAGCATTTT. It encodes CTSSILGRRYQPQHF.

This clonotype was observed many times. The gene calls are TRBV2 and TRBJ1-5, with unresolved D. The CDR3 contains 14 residues. V was clipped by 7 bases and J by 0 bases, with 10 bases between them. The V gene's germline CDR1 is SNHLY and CDR2 FYNNEI. CDR3 DNA sequence: TGTGCCAGCACCCCTACGGATAGCAATCAGCCCCAGCATTTT. Its protein is CASTPTDSNQPQHF.

The table lists this clonotype with a few counts. This chain uses TRBV2 with TRBJ1-1; TRBD1 is a possible D gene (5 bases). Germline V lookup: CDR1 SNHLY, CDR2 FYNNEI. Trimming took off 0 bases at V and 7 bases at J, with 12 bases between the two ends. The CDR3 length is 14 residues. CDR3 DNA: TGTGCCAGCAGTGAAGCTCCGGGGCGGAGTGAAGCTTTCTTT. It codes for CASSEAPGRSEAFF.

This clonotype appeared a few times. This CDR3 is CASSHRAQSTDTQYF. The DNA of the CDR3 is TGCGCCAGCAGCCACAGGGCACAAAGCACAGATACGCAGTATTTT. The gene calls are TRBV5-1 and TRBJ2-3, with D perhaps matching TRBD1 (6 bases). V was shortened by 4 bases and J by 0 bases, with 12 bases between the two germline ends. This CDR3 spans 15 amino acids. Germline CDR1 reads SGHRS; CDR2 reads YFSETQ.

This clonotype was seen at least ten times. V usage is TRBV12-3 or TRBV12-4 and J usage is TRBJ1-4; D not certain. The CDR3 covers 14 residues. The V end lost 3 bases, the J end lost 5 bases, and 10 bases lay between the germline ends. The CDR3 DNA reads TGTGCCAGCAGTTTGAAGTTGACGAATGAAAAACTGTTTTTT. This sequence encodes CASSLKLTNEKLFF.

V and J are TRBV29-1 and TRBJ2-7; D remains ambiguous. Germline V gene data show CDR1 as SQVTM and CDR2 as ANQGSEA. The CDR3 has 9 amino acids. V was clipped by 8 bases and J by 2 bases, with 4 bases between them. CDR3 sequence (DNA): TGCAGCTGGGCCTACGAGCAGTACTTC. It translates to CSWAYEQYF.

The sample holds many counts of this clonotype. This sequence joins TRBV4-2 and TRBJ1-4; D gene uncertain. Germline V CDR1 and CDR2: LGHNA, YNFKEQ. The CDR3 is 12 amino acids. The germline V and J ends were trimmed by 3 bases and 8 bases, with 7 bases remaining between them. In nucleotides, the CDR3 is TGTGCCAGCAGCCAGGGGAACGAAAAACTGTTTTTT. This sequence encodes CASSQGNEKLFF.

On this clonotype itself: It may be a read error: a sequence one base away is much more abundant. The CDR3 DNA follows: TGCAATGCTAGAGATCATCAGCGGGGCTCCTACGAGCAGTACTTC. This codes for CNARDHQRGSYEQYF. This sequence joins TRBV20-1 and TRBJ2-7; 7 bases align to TRBD2. This CDR3 is 15 amino acids long. Germline CDR1 is DFQATT and CDR2 is SNEGSKA (reference sequence).

The chain joins TRBV7-2 to TRBJ2-7, with 7 nucleotides matching TRBD1. The J call is in doubt because the DNA end fits TRBJ1-2 better. The CDR3 has 14 residues. Germline V gene data show CDR1 as SGHTA and CDR2 as FQGNSA. The CDR3, as DNA: TGTGCCAGCAGCCCAGGACAGGCCCTCTATGGCTACACCTTC. Translating gives CASSPGQALYGYTF.

The J gene is TRBJ2-5, the V gene TRBV15; perhaps TRBD2 as D (5 bases). This CDR3 contains 12 residues. Germline V lookup: CDR1 LNHNV, CDR2 YYDKDF (reference sequence). The V and J ends lost 5 bases and 7 bases respectively, with 11 bases between them. The CDR3 region is CATSARSGTQYF. The DNA of the CDR3 is TGTGCCACCAGCGCCAGGAGCGGGACCCAGTACTTC.

This clonotype was found many times. This chain links TRBV7-6 with TRBJ2-7, with a tentative D call TRBD1 (5 bases). Germline values: CDR1 SGHVS, CDR2 FNYEAQ. V gave up 6 bases and J gave up 1 base, with 13 bases separating them. The CDR3 has 14 residues. Here the CDR3 DNA reads TGTGCCAGCAGTCCACAGGATGCGTCCTACGAGCAGTACTTC. This sequence encodes CASSPQDASYEQYF.

The V call is TRBV7-2, the J call TRBJ2-7; no firm D call. With 6 bases removed from V and 6 bases from J, the gap between germline ends came to 12 bases. The CDR3 runs 12 residues. Germline V lookup: CDR1 SGHTA, CDR2 FQGNSA. DNA of the CDR3: TGTGCCAGCAGTGAATGGACCGGCGAGCAGTACTTC. Protein sequence: CASSEWTGEQYF.

At least ten counts were recorded for this clonotype. The genes are TRBV12-3 or TRBV12-4 and TRBJ1-1, with D uncertain. CDR3 size: 13 residues. V lost 7 bases, J lost 11 bases, and 20 bases lay in between. The CDR3 loop is CASTELTDARAFF. CDR3 DNA: TGTGCCAGCACTGAGTTGACGGACGCCCGGGCTTTCTTT.

V gene TRBV29-1 combines with J gene TRBJ1-2, with D perhaps matching TRBD1 (6 bases). Trimming shortened V by 8 bases and J by 2 bases, and 12 bases separated the two germline ends. Germline CDR1 is SQVTM and CDR2 is ANQGSEA. There are 12 residues in the CDR3. CDR3 nucleotide sequence: TGCAGCTTAACAACAGGGAACTATGGCTACACCTTC. It translates to CSLTTGNYGYTF. Full variable domain (rest looked up from reference TRBV29-1 and TRBJ1-2): SAVISQKPSRDICQRGTSLTIQCQVDSQVTMMFWYRQQPGQSLTLIATANQGSEATYESGFVIDKFPISRPNLTFSTLTVSNMSPEDSSIYLCSLTTGNYGYTFGSGTRLTVV.